Each of the 11 T cell receptor beta chains below was sequenced from the same sample in a study of blood T cell repertoires in COVID-19. Some clones are missing from TCRdb's copy, which holds only in-frame ones; the method was immunoSEQ multiplex PCR. This table has approximately 68,000 clones, 85% to 90% appearing once. The specimen was peripheral blood. These receptor sequences come from an elderly woman with active or convalescent COVID-19.

V is TRBV4-2 and J is TRBJ1-5; D is unclear. Germline V gene sequence: CDR1 LGHNA, CDR2 YNFKEQ. Between the trimmed V and J ends, which lost 1 base and 4 bases, there was a span of 11 bases. This CDR3 contains 15 residues. Written as DNA, the CDR3 is TGTGCCAGCAGCCAAGTAGCTGCGCGAAATCAGCCCCAGCATTTT. It codes for CASSQVAARNQPQHF.

This chain connects TRBV10-3 to TRBJ1-2; TRBD1 agrees at 7 bases. With V trimmed by 0 bases and J by 6 bases, 4 bases remained unmatched. Germline CDR1 ENHRY, CDR2 SYGVKD. The CDR3 is 14 residues long. The DNA for the CDR3 is TGTGCCATCAGTGAGTCGATCCAGGGGGATGGCTACACCTTC. This gives the protein CAISESIQGDGYTF.

This chain links TRBV18 with TRBJ2-2, with D hard to call. Germline CDR1 KGHSH, CDR2 LQKENI. The CDR3 loop spans 16 amino acids. The V end lost 6 bases, the J end lost 1 base, and 15 bases lay between the germline ends. The CDR3 sequence: CASSSYEQRNTGELFF. The CDR3 DNA follows: TGTGCCAGCTCCTCTTATGAACAGAGGAACACCGGGGAGCTGTTTTTT.

This sequence joins TRBV28 and TRBJ2-7; perhaps TRBD2 as D (5 bases). This CDR3 spans 15 amino acids. CDR1 MDHEN and CDR2 SYDVKM come from the germline V gene. V was cut by 4 bases and J by 2 bases, with 15 bases left in between. The CDR3 sequence is CASSYPRTSTYEQYF. Here the CDR3 DNA reads TGTGCCAGCAGTTACCCGCGCACTAGTACCTACGAGCAGTACTTC. Full variable domain (rest looked up from reference TRBV28 and TRBJ2-7): DVKVTQSSRYLVKRTGEKVFLECVQDMDHENMFWYRQDPGLGLRLIYFSYDVKMKEKGDIPEGYSVSREKKERFSLILESASTNQTSMYLCASSYPRTSTYEQYFGPGTRLTVT.

The chain links TRBV7-9 to TRBJ1-4, with D possibly being TRBD1 (5 bases). The CDR3 sequence is 16 residues long. From germline, CDR1 is SEHNR and CDR2 FQNEAQ (reference sequence). The ends were cut back, 1 base at V and 0 bases at J, with 9 bases in the middle. The CDR3 region is CASSLGQLATNEKLFF. The CDR3 bases are TGTGCCAGCAGCTTAGGACAGCTTGCAACTAATGAAAAACTGTTTTTT. The variable domain in full, completed from reference TRBV7-9 and TRBJ1-4, reads DTGVSQNPRHKITKRGQNVTFRCDPISEHNRLYWYRQTLGQGPEFLTYFQNEAQLEKSRLLSDRFSAERPKGSFSTLEIQRTEQGDSAMYLCASSLGQLATNEKLFFGSGTQLSVL.

Here the CDR3 DNA reads TGTGCCAGCAGCTTACTTCAAGAGACCCAGTACTTC. Encoded protein: CASSLLQETQYF. V is TRBV11-2 and J is TRBJ2-5; no definite D call. CDR1 and CDR2 from the germline V gene are SGHAT and FQNNGV. V lost 2 bases and J 2 bases, leaving 3 bases between the germline ends. The CDR3 totals 12 residues.

The rearrangement links TRBV5-1 to TRBJ2-5; TRBD2 aligns across 14 bases. V was pared by 4 bases and J by 3 bases, with 5 bases of the junction left unmatched. In germline, CDR1 is SGHRS, CDR2 YFSETQ. CDR3 length: 16 amino acids. CDR3 sequence: CASSLQGLAGEETQYF. DNA for the CDR3: TGCGCCAGCAGCCTACAGGGACTAGCGGGGGAAGAGACCCAGTACTTC.

This chain uses TRBV27 with TRBJ2-7, with TRBD1 identical over 8 bases. This CDR3 contains 13 residues. The germline CDR1 and CDR2 sequences are MNHEY and SMNVEV (reference sequence). Trimming cost V 3 bases and J 6 bases; bases outside gene matches: 4. CDR3 loop: CASSLNRGFEQYF. Here the CDR3 DNA reads TGTGCCAGCAGTTTGAACAGGGGGTTCGAGCAGTACTTC.

The V call is TRBV19, the J call TRBJ1-5; D uncertain. The germline CDR1 and CDR2 sequences are LNHDA and SQIVND (reference sequence). The CDR3 has 14 amino acids. With 1 base removed from V and 3 bases from J, the gap between germline ends came to 7 bases. CDR3 sequence (DNA): TGTGCCAGTAGTATAGCGCGGTACAATCAGCCCCAGCATTTT. It specifies CASSIARYNQPQHF.

CDR3 loop: CASSSDLTPFGNTIYF. The CDR3 nucleotides read TGTGCCAGCAGCTCCGATCTAACGCCTTTTGGAAACACCATATATTTT. The chain recombines TRBV3-1 (or the pseudogene TRBV3-2) with TRBJ1-3; D remains unclear. The germline V gene has CDR1 LGHDT and CDR2 YNNKEL (reference sequence). Deletions cut 5 bases from V and 3 bases from J, with 17 bases between. The CDR3 consists of 16 residues.

The J gene is TRBJ1-6, the V gene TRBV2, with D possibly matching TRBD1 (6 bases). V lost 6 bases and J 8 bases, leaving 17 bases between the germline ends. Germline-derived CDR1 and CDR2 are SNHLY and FYNNEI. CDR3 size: 15 residues. The CDR3 DNA reads as TGTGCCAGCAGAGAGAGGACAGACTCCCATTCACCCCTCCACTTT. It encodes CASRERTDSHSPLHF. Based on the CDR3 plus reference TRBV2 and TRBJ1-6, the full variable domain is EPEVTQTPSHQVTQMGQEVILRCVPISNHLYFYWYRQILGQKVEFLVSFYNNEISEKSEIFDDQFSVERPDGSNFTLKIRSTKLEDSAMYFCASRERTDSHSPLHFGNGTRLTVT.